This entry lists 22 T cell receptor beta chains sequenced from one sample in a study of T-cell reconstitution after alpha-beta-depleted transplantation in children (dated by TCRdb to 2016 to 2017). Libraries were built with PCR. The listed sequencing device is Illumina HiSeq 2500. Molecular barcoding was employed in the preparation of TCR libraries, with unique molecular identifiers being used to normalize TCRbeta repertoire quantification. TCRdb redid the processing of the public reads, applying fastp at Q25 and MiXCR, and retained in-frame beta chains. Rows with a matching CDR3 protein are joined into one entry that keeps the most common DNA and genes. Here the sample has some 590,000 distinct CDR3 sequences; 10% to 13% occur a single time. 3.5% to 5% of the sample is held by the ten biggest clonotypes. The sequenced sample was PBMCs from the stem cell graft donor, obtained from the stem cell graft. The source is a human donor who donated a stem cell graft to a child with acute myeloid leukemia.

This clonotype was seen only a few times. This rearrangement joins TRBV11-2 to TRBJ2-1, with 11 bases identical to TRBD2. Germline CDR1 is SGHAT and CDR2 is FQNNGV. The CDR3 consists of 18 residues. Germline trimming cut 5 bases from V and 1 base from J; bases unmatched to any gene: 10. The chain's CDR3 is CASSPGLAELPSYNEQFF. The CDR3 DNA reads as TGTGCCAGCAGCCCGGGACTAGCGGAGCTCCCGTCCTACAATGAGCAGTTCTTC.

This clonotype showed up just a few times. This sequence joins TRBV20-1 and TRBJ1-4, with D possibly being TRBD1 (6 bases). With 4 bases removed from V and 8 bases from J, the gap between germline ends came to 17 bases. From germline, CDR1 is DFQATT and CDR2 SNEGSKA (reference sequence). The CDR3 covers 14 residues. As DNA, the CDR3 is TGCAGTGCTATAATCGGACAGCCGGCAGAAAAACTGTTTTTT. It specifies CSAIIGQPAEKLFF.

CDR3 sequence reads: CASSWESSEQFF. The DNA for the CDR3 is TGTGCCAGCAGCTGGGAGTCTAGTGAGCAGTTCTTC. This chain connects TRBV28 to TRBJ2-1; tentative D call: TRBD2 (5 bases). The V and J ends lost 6 bases and 9 bases respectively, with 12 bases between them. CDR1 is MDHEN, CDR2 SYDVKM, per germline. The CDR3 sequence is 12 residues long.

This clonotype was counted ten times or more. J is TRBJ2-3 and V is TRBV20-1, with D perhaps TRBD1 or TRBD2 (5 bases each). Deletions cut 0 bases from V and 6 bases from J, with 16 bases between. Per germline, CDR1 DFQATT and CDR2 SNEGSKA (reference sequence). The CDR3 runs to 15 residues. The CDR3 reads CSARERGGPGDTQYF. The CDR3 DNA follows: TGCAGTGCTAGAGAAAGGGGCGGACCGGGGGATACGCAGTATTTT.

The CDR3 protein is CASSVGAPGATGNEQFF. The CDR3 DNA is TGTGCCAGCAGCGTAGGAGCCCCGGGAGCCACCGGGAATGAGCAGTTCTTC. The chain recombines TRBV9 with TRBJ2-1; D perhaps matches TRBD2 (6 bases). CDR1 SGDLS and CDR2 YYNGEE come from the germline V gene. This CDR3 has 17 amino acids. Deletions cut 0 bases from V and 7 bases from J, with 20 bases between. Full variable domain (missing parts from reference TRBV9 and TRBJ2-1): DSGVTQTPKHLITATGQRVTLRCSPRSGDLSVYWYQQSLDQGLQFLIQYYNGEERAKGNILERFSAQQFPDLHSELNLSSLELGDSALYFCASSVGAPGATGNEQFFGPGTRLTVL.

The chain joins TRBV29-1 to TRBJ2-7, with no clear D. The CDR3 has 14 residues. V lost 0 bases, J lost 0 bases, and 9 bases lay in between. The germline CDR1 and CDR2 sequences are SQVTM and ANQGSEA. CDR3 in DNA: TGCAGCGTTGAAGATCGTCGGGTCTCCTACGAGCAGTACTTC. Its translation: CSVEDRRVSYEQYF.

The chain carries TRBV9 and TRBJ2-7; D ambiguous. In germline, CDR1 is SGDLS, CDR2 YYNGEE. The length of the CDR3 is 13 residues. Trimming cost V 0 bases and J 6 bases, with 10 bases left between them. The CDR3 DNA sequence: TGTGCCAGCAGCGTAGCCCCCCTCAGCGAGCAGTACTTC. Protein: CASSVAPLSEQYF.

Ten or more counts support this clonotype. The chain is built from TRBV28 and TRBJ2-7, with 7 bases aligning to TRBD2. There are 15 residues in the CDR3. Germline V gene lookup returns CDR1 MDHEN and CDR2 SYDVKM. The trim removed 6 bases at V and 0 bases at J, leaving 8 bases unmatched. The CDR3 DNA sequence: TGTGCCAGCAGCAACGGACTAGTCGACTCCTACGAGCAGTACTTC. Its translation is CASSNGLVDSYEQYF. Looking up the rest from reference TRBV28 and TRBJ2-7 gives the full variable domain: DVKVTQSSRYLVKRTGEKVFLECVQDMDHENMFWYRQDPGLGLRLIYFSYDVKMKEKGDIPEGYSVSREKKERFSLILESASTNQTSMYLCASSNGLVDSYEQYFGPGTRLTVT.

The J gene is TRBJ2-5, the V gene TRBV7-9; D is undetermined. This CDR3 has 16 residues. Germline CDR1 reads SEHNR; CDR2 reads FQNEAQ (reference sequence). Trimming left V 5 bases short and J 3 bases short, with 19 bases between. Here the CDR3 DNA reads TGTGCCAGCAGCCCCAGAGTAGTTGCAGACAAAGAGACCCAGTACTTC. This translates into CASSPRVVADKETQYF.

This clonotype was detected ten times or more. This chain uses TRBV5-1 with TRBJ2-1; 11 nucleotides match TRBD1. The germline V gene has CDR1 SGHRS and CDR2 YFSETQ. V was clipped by 2 bases and J by 6 bases; unmatched bases: 7. CDR3 length: 16 amino acids. CDR3 DNA sequence: TGCGCCAGCAGCTTTGTAGGGGGACAGGGGGTCAATGAGCAGTTCTTC. It codes for CASSFVGGQGVNEQFF.

This clonotype was recorded many times. The CDR3 DNA follows: TGCAGTGCTAGCGAGGAAGGTGGACTAGGTTACAATGAGCAGTTCTTC. It codes for CSASEEGGLGYNEQFF. The chain combines TRBV20-1 with TRBJ2-1, with 7 bases matching TRBD2. Germline assignment: CDR1 DFQATT and CDR2 SNEGSKA (reference sequence). The CDR3 totals 16 residues. Germline trimming cut 3 bases from V and 4 bases from J; bases unmatched to any gene: 12.

The rearrangement uses TRBV3-1 and TRBJ2-1; D possibly corresponds to TRBD2 (7 bases). CDR1 is LGHDT and CDR2 is YNNKEL in the germline V gene (reference sequence). Between the trimmed V and J ends, which lost 0 bases and 10 bases, there was a span of 19 bases. This CDR3 is built from 16 residues. As DNA, the CDR3 is TGTGCCAGCAGCCAAGACGAGACTAGCAGGGGTAGGGAGCAGTTCTTC. It yields the protein CASSQDETSRGREQFF.

The chain carries TRBV11-1 and TRBJ1-2; no clear D gene. The germline CDR1 and CDR2 sequences are SGHAT and FQDESV (reference sequence). The V end was cut by 4 bases, the J end by 4 bases, with 7 bases between. The CDR3 contains 12 residues. CDR3 nucleotides: TGTGCCAGCAGCTCGGAAGGCTATGGCTACACCTTC. This codes for CASSSEGYGYTF.

This clonotype was seen more than once but under ten times. This chain uses TRBV28 with TRBJ1-4; TRBD1 agrees at 11 bases. CDR1 and CDR2 from the germline V gene are MDHEN and SYDVKM. V lost 2 bases to trimming and J lost 11 bases; unmatched junction nucleotides: 7. This CDR3 comprises 15 residues. Here the CDR3 DNA reads TGTGCCAGCAGTTTACCGGGACAGGGGGTAGGGAAACTGTTTTTT. Residues: CASSLPGQGVGKLFF.

In its sample, this clonotype was seen a few times. This rearrangement joins TRBV6-2 or TRBV6-3 to TRBJ2-1; 13 nucleotides match TRBD2. The CDR3 covers 18 residues. The junction had 17 bases not matched to a gene; V was cut back by 6 bases and J by 9 bases. Germline V gene sequence: CDR1 MNHEY, CDR2 SVGEGT. In DNA form, the CDR3 reads TGTGCCAGCAGCTCCGGGACTAGCGGGACCCGGTCCCTGGGTGAGCAGTTCTTC. Translation gives CASSSGTSGTRSLGEQFF.

The chain uses TRBV20-1 and TRBJ2-1; 11 positions match TRBD2. CDR1 and CDR2 from the germline V gene are DFQATT and SNEGSKA (reference sequence). Unmatched junction bases numbered 5, after V lost 1 base and J lost 0 bases. The length of the CDR3 is 17 residues. CDR3 sequence reads: CSARVLAGASSYNEQFF. For the CDR3, the DNA is TGCAGTGCTAGAGTACTAGCGGGGGCAAGCTCCTACAATGAGCAGTTCTTC.

This clonotype was detected a few times. V usage is TRBV20-1 and J usage is TRBJ1-3; D gene uncertain. Trimming took off 3 bases at V and 0 bases at J, with 9 bases between the two ends. Germline CDR1 is DFQATT and CDR2 is SNEGSKA (reference sequence). The CDR3 totals 14 residues. CDR3 nucleotides: TGCAGTGCTAGGACGGGCTCCTCTGGAAACACCATATATTTT. Protein product: CSARTGSSGNTIYF.

This clonotype came up many times. V is TRBV5-5 and J is TRBJ2-1; possible D gene TRBD1, 6 bases. With 2 bases removed from V and 7 bases from J, the gap between germline ends came to 16 bases. Germline V CDR1 and CDR2: SGHKS, YYEKEE (reference sequence). The CDR3 loop spans 15 amino acids. The CDR3 is CASSFEGQWGNEQFF. The CDR3 DNA is TGTGCCAGCAGCTTTGAAGGACAGTGGGGGAATGAGCAGTTCTTC.

This clonotype has only a few counts. J is TRBJ1-6 and V is TRBV20-1; D may be TRBD1 (6 bases). The CDR3 has 15 residues. V dropped 5 bases and J dropped 4 bases, with 15 bases sitting between them. Germline CDR1 reads DFQATT; CDR2 reads SNEGSKA (reference sequence). In DNA, the CDR3 is TGCAGTGCTCCGGGCGGGACATCATATAATTCACCCCTCCACTTT. Amino acids: CSAPGGTSYNSPLHF.

The chain uses TRBV7-2 and TRBJ2-3; 9 bases are shared with TRBD2. The length of the CDR3 is 15 residues. Germline V gene lookup returns CDR1 SGHTA and CDR2 FQGNSA. The V and J ends lost 1 base and 4 bases, in that order; junction bases with no gene match: 3. The CDR3 loop reads CASSLDRTSADTQYF. The CDR3 DNA is TGTGCCAGCAGCTTAGATAGGACTAGCGCAGATACGCAGTATTTT.

This chain uses TRBV12-3 or TRBV12-4 with TRBJ2-7, with 8 bases matching TRBD2. V shed 3 bases, J shed 7 bases, and the junction held 17 bases outside the gene matches. The CDR3 is 17 amino acids. CDR3 bases: TGTGCCAGCAGTTTTAATGTACGGGAGGGAGGCTTGTGGGAGCAGTACGTC. It specifies CASSFNVREGGLWEQYV.

This clonotype was counted many times. This chain uses TRBV3-1 with TRBJ2-1; perhaps D is TRBD1 or TRBD2 (5 bases each). Trimming left V 3 bases short and J 3 bases short, with 12 bases between. CDR3 size: 15 residues. Germline-derived CDR1 and CDR2 are LGHDT and YNNKEL (reference sequence). CDR3 protein: CASSQGVGNYNEQFF. CDR3 nucleotide sequence: TGTGCCAGCAGCCAGGGGGTAGGTAACTACAATGAGCAGTTCTTC.